This is a list of T cell receptor beta chains from one sample in a study of CD8+ T cells in alopecia areata. Method: immunoSEQ multiplex PCR; TCRdb's copy keeps in-frame clones and lacks some. This table has about 250,000 clones, 60% appearing once. The sequencing here drew on CD4+ T cells sorted from blood, taken at week 52, from a patient treated with tofacitinib. Source of these receptors: a human donor with alopecia areata. Each CDR3 is given with its conserved first and last residue. D genes are given only for firm matches. Where a row states a size, it is once, few, many or the class of an expanded clone; other rows omit it.

clone_size,d_call,j_call,v_call,cdr3_nt,cdr3_aa
-,TRBD1,TRBJ2-7,TRBV6-1,TGTGCCAGCAGTGTGGCGACAGGGGGCAGCGAGCAGTACTTC,CASSVATGGSEQYF
-,-,TRBJ2-3,TRBV30,TGTGCCTGGAGTGGACTCGGCACAGATACGCAGTATTTT,CAWSGLGTDTQYF
-,-,TRBJ2-2,TRBV4-2,TGTGCCAGCAGCCAAGCCGGGGAGCTGTTTTTT,CASSQAGELFF
few,-,TRBJ2-1,TRBV5-1,TGCGCCAGCAGCGACGACGGGAGCTCCTACAATGAGCAGTTCTTC,CASSDDGSSYNEQFF
-,TRBD2,TRBJ2-5,TRBV29-1,TGCAGCGTTGACCAACTAGCGGGGGTTAGGGAGACCCAGTACTTC,CSVDQLAGVRETQYF
-,TRBD1,TRBJ2-5,TRBV27,TGTGCCAGCAGTTTCCAGGGGGCCAGGGGGAAGTTAGAGACCCAGTACTTC,CASSFQGARGKLETQYF
once,-,TRBJ1-3,TRBV29-1,TGCAGCGTCCTCGGAAACACCATATATTTT,CSVLGNTIYF
-,-,TRBJ1-1,TRBV2,TGTGCCAGCAGTGGACAGTCTGACACTGAAGCTTTCTTT,CASSGQSDTEAFF
-,TRBD2,TRBJ2-7,TRBV6-5,TGTGCCAGCAGTTACTCGAGGAGCGGGGGGGATAAGTACTTC,CASSYSRSGGDKYF
-,-,TRBJ1-1,TRBV5-6,TGTGCCAGCAGCTTCGACGAGAACACTGAAGCTTTCTTT,CASSFDENTEAFF
-,-,TRBJ1-3,TRBV15,TGTGCCACCAGCAGAGAGACAACGGGAAACACCATATATTTT,CATSRETTGNTIYF
few,TRBD1,TRBJ1-5,TRBV6-6,TGTGCCAGCAGTGACCGGACAGGCTACAATCAGCCCCAGCATTTT,CASSDRTGYNQPQHF
-,-,TRBJ1-4,TRBV27,TGTGCCAGCAGTTGGGGATGGGGAGAAAAACTGTTTTTT,CASSWGWGEKLFF
-,-,TRBJ2-7,TRBV29-1,TGCAGCGCGAAGGTAACAGGGCTATCCTACGAGCAGTACTTC,CSAKVTGLSYEQYF
few,-,TRBJ1-5,TRBV2,TGTGCCAGCAGCGAGGCTTTTTCTAGCAATCAGCCCCAGCATTTT,CASSEAFSSNQPQHF
-,TRBD1,TRBJ1-2,TRBV5-1,TGCGCCAGCAGCTACGGACAGGGGGAGTATGGCTACACCTTC,CASSYGQGEYGYTF
-,TRBD1,TRBJ2-7,TRBV25-1,TGTGCCACCACGGGACAGATCTACGAGCAGTACTTC,CATTGQIYEQYF
-,-,TRBJ2-6,TRBV29-1,TGCAGCGTGGGGCGGGGCTCCCCCTCTGGGGCCAACGTCCTGACTTTC,CSVGRGSPSGANVLTF
-,-,TRBJ2-1,TRBV29-1,TGCAGCGTCGTTGACAGTTTGAGCTCCTACAATGAGCAGTTCTTC,CSVVDSLSSYNEQFF
-,TRBD1,TRBJ2-7,TRBV30,TGTGCCTGGAGTGGGGGGACAGGCTACGAGCAGTACTTC,CAWSGGTGYEQYF
-,TRBD1,TRBJ1-6,TRBV6-6,TGTGCCAGCAGCACAGACAGGGTTGCGTCACCCCTCCACTTT,CASSTDRVASPLHF
-,TRBD1,TRBJ2-3,TRBV7-9,TGTGCCAGCAGCTGGGGACAGGGCTCAATCACAGATACGCAGTATTTT,CASSWGQGSITDTQYF
few,TRBD1,TRBJ2-1,TRBV7-9,TGTGCCAGCAGCTTGGGCAAGACCGGGACAGGGGAAGACAATGAGCAGTTCTTC,CASSLGKTGTGEDNEQFF
few,-,TRBJ1-2,TRBV6-5,TGTGCCAGCCGCCAGGATCGGAATGACTATGGCTACACCTTC,CASRQDRNDYGYTF
-,-,TRBJ2-7,TRBV5-4,TGTGCCAGCAGCTCCCCGGGGGTACCCTCCTACGAGCAGTACTTC,CASSSPGVPSYEQYF
few,TRBD2,TRBJ2-3,TRBV9,TGTGCCAGCAGCGTAGACGGTCCTAGCGGGGTGAAAGATACGCAGTATTTT,CASSVDGPSGVKDTQYF
-,-,TRBJ2-4,TRBV2,TGTGCCAGCAGTGTTTTGGCGGCCAAAAACATTCAGTACTTC,CASSVLAAKNIQYF
-,-,TRBJ1-1,TRBV5-1,TGCGCCAGCAGCGGAATGACGAACACTGAAGCTTTCTTT,CASSGMTNTEAFF
-,-,TRBJ2-3,TRBV5-1,TGCGCCAGCAGCTTGGTACAGGGCCAGGAAGATACGCAGTATTTT,CASSLVQGQEDTQYF
-,-,TRBJ2-5,TRBV18,TGTGCCAGCTCACCGACAGGACGAGAGACCCAGTACTTC,CASSPTGRETQYF
-,-,TRBJ2-5,TRBV19,TGTGCCAGTAGCCTCAGGGAACCAGAGACCCAGTACTTC,CASSLREPETQYF
few,-,TRBJ1-1,TRBV5-4,TGTGCCAGCAGCCCCACTGCCGGGGGCGGTACCACTGAAGCTTTCTTT,CASSPTAGGGTTEAFF
-,-,TRBJ2-2,TRBV5-1,TGCGCCAGCAGCCCTGGAAGGGACGGGGAGCTGTTTTTT,CASSPGRDGELFF
few,-,TRBJ2-3,TRBV5-6,TGTGCCAGCAGCTTTGAAGATACGCAGTATTTT,CASSFEDTQYF
-,-,TRBJ2-4,TRBV30,TGTGCCTGGAGTCCAGGGCAAAACATTCAGTACTTC,CAWSPGQNIQYF
-,-,TRBJ2-5,TRBV5-1,TGCGCCAGCAGCTTGCTGTTTCAAGAGACCCAGTACTTC,CASSLLFQETQYF
-,TRBD2,TRBJ2-5,TRBV29-1,TGCAGCGTCTTACTAGCGGGGGGCCCCCAAGAGACCCAGTACTTC,CSVLLAGGPQETQYF
-,-,TRBJ1-2,TRBV25-1,TGTGCCAGCAGCCAAGGGCGGAACTATGGCTACACCTTC,CASSQGRNYGYTF
-,TRBD1,TRBJ1-2,TRBV5-1,TGCGCCAGCAGTTCTGATACGGGACAGGGGGCGTATGGCTACACCTTC,CASSSDTGQGAYGYTF
-,-,TRBJ2-3,TRBV7-9,TGTGCCAGCAGCACACCTTGGGCCGGGCAAGATACGCAGTATTTT,CASSTPWAGQDTQYF